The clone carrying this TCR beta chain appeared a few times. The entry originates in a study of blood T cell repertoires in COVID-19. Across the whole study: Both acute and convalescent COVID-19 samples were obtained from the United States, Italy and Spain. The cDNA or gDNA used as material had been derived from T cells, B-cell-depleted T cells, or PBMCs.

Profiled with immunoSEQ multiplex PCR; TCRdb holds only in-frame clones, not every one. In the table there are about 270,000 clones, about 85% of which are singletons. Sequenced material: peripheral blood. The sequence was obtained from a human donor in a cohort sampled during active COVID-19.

This chain's CDR3 is CASSSTGQGARNQPQHF. The CDR3 coding sequence is TGTGCCAGCAGCTCAACGGGACAGGGGGCGAGGAATCAGCCCCAGCATTTT. The rearrangement links TRBV7-9 to TRBJ1-5; 12 nucleotides align to TRBD1. Germline V CDR1 and CDR2: SEHNR, FQNEAQ (reference sequence). V lost 4 bases and J lost 4; bases outside the gene matches: 8. The CDR3 length is 17 residues.